The sequence of this T cell receptor (beta chain) was determined in a study of early T cells in non-severe SARS-CoV-2 infection. Study-wide background: From unsorted whole blood, bulk RNA was sequenced, and the chains remained unpaired. Study observations and caveats: In VDJdb matching, anti-spike CD8 responses were favored while private and CD4 specificities went missing.

The CDR3 contains 15 residues. V gave up 0 bases and J gave up 3 bases, with 12 bases separating them. The germline V gene encodes CDR1 SGHDT and CDR2 YYEEEE. With regard to this clonotype: Its antigen is still unknown.

The protocol attached unique molecular identifiers to individual cDNA molecules. MiXCR was run by TCRdb on the 5' RACE reads, yielding one entry per CDR3 protein. The sample consists of around 50,000 distinct CDR3 sequences, approximately 12% of them appearing once. The sample was whole blood. The TCR comes from an adult who was a healthcare worker with PCR-confirmed SARS-CoV-2 infection or an uninfected control (not recorded which). The J gene is TRBJ1-1, the V gene TRBV5-6; no clear D. In nucleotides, the CDR3 is TGTGCCAGCAGCTTGGACGGGCTGGGATACACTGAAGCTTTCTTT. It yields the protein CASSLDGLGYTEAFF.